This T cell receptor beta chain was captured by sequencing in a study of blood T cell repertoires in COVID-19. Study overall: Material from acute and convalescent COVID-19 was sourced from the United States, Italy and Spain. PBMCs, B-cell-depleted T cells, or T cells provided the cDNA or gDNA that made up the material.

Germline V CDR1 and CDR2: MNHEY, SMNVEV (reference sequence). With V trimmed by 3 bases and J by 2 bases, 4 bases remained unmatched. CDR3 size: 16 residues. This clone was detected once. Per the authors' pipeline: Amplification of reference gene primers was used by the study to estimate nucleated cell counts. Data came from immunoSEQ multiplex PCR; TCRdb stores just in-frame clones and leaves some out. The D gene and trimming were derived from the DNA, and the V and J assignments and clone size from that table. The sample includes about 74,000 clones, around nine tenths of them seen just once. This TCR came from a man aged 50 to 59 with acute or convalescent COVID-19. This chain uses TRBV27 with TRBJ2-7, with TRBD2 identical over 13 bases. The sequenced sample was peripheral blood. The CDR3 loop reads CASSFGLAGAPYEQYF. CDR3 nucleotides: TGTGCCAGCAGTTTTGGACTAGCGGGGGCCCCCTACGAGCAGTACTTC.